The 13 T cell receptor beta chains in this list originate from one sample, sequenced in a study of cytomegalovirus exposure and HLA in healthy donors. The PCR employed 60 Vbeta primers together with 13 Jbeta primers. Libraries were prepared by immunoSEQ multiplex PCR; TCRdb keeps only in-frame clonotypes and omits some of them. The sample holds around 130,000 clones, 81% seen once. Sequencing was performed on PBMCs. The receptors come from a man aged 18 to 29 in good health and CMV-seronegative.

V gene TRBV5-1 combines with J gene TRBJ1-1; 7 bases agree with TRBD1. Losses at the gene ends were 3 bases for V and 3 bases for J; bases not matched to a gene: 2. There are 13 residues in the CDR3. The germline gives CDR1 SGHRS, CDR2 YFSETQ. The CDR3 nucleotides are TGCGCCAGCAGCTGGGACAGTGACACTGAAGCTTTCTTT. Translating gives CASSWDSDTEAFF.

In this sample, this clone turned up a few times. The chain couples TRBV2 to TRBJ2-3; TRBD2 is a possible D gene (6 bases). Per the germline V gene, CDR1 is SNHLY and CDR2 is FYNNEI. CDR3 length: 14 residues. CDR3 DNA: TGTGCGGGAGGTAGGGGCGGCGGCACAGATACGCAGTATTTT. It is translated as CAGGRGGGTDTQYF.

The CDR3 is CASRLRESGANVLTF. In DNA, the CDR3 is TGTGCCAGCAGGCTCAGGGAATCTGGGGCCAACGTCCTGACTTTC. This chain uses TRBV27 with TRBJ2-6, with a tentative D call TRBD1 (5 bases). V lost 6 bases to trimming and J lost 1 base, with 10 bases between them. This CDR3 spans 15 amino acids. CDR1 is MNHEY and CDR2 is SMNVEV in the germline V gene (reference sequence).

CDR3 in DNA: TGTGCCAGCAGCTTAGTAACCTACGAGCAGTACTTC. Translation gives CASSLVTYEQYF. The chain links TRBV7-9 to TRBJ2-7; no firm D call. Trimming removed 1 base at V and 2 bases at J, with 3 bases between. CDR3 length: 12 amino acids. From germline, CDR1 is SEHNR and CDR2 FQNEAQ (reference sequence).

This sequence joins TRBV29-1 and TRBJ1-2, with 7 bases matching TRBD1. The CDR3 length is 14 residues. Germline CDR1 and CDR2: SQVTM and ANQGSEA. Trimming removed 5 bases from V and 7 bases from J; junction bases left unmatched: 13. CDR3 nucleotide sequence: TGCAGCGTTTCCGGGACAGCCAGATATGTTGGCTACACCTTC. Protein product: CSVSGTARYVGYTF.

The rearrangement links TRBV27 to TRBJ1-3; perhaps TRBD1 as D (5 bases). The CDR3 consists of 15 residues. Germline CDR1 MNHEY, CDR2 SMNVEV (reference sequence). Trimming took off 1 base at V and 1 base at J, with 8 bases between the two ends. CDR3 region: CASSLFAGSGNTIYF. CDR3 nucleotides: TGTGCCAGCAGTTTATTTGCAGGGTCTGGAAACACCATATATTTT.

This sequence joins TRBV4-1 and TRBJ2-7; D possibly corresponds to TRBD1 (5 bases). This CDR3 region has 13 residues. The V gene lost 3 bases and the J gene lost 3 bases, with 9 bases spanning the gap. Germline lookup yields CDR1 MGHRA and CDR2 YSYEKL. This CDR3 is CASSHRQNYEQYF. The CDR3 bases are TGCGCCAGCAGCCACAGACAGAACTACGAGCAGTACTTC.

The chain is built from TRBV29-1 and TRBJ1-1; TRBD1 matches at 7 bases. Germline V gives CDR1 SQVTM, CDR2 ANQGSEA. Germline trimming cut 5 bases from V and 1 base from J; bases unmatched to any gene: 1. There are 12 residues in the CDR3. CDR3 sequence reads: CSVRTGNTEAFF. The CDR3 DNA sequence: TGCAGCGTTCGGACAGGGAACACTGAAGCTTTCTTT.

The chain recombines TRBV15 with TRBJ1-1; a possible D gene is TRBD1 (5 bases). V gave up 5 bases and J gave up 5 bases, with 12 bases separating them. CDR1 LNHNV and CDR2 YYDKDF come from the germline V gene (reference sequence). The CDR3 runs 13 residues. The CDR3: CATSVRVWTEAFF. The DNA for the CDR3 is TGTGCCACCAGCGTCAGGGTTTGGACTGAAGCTTTCTTT.

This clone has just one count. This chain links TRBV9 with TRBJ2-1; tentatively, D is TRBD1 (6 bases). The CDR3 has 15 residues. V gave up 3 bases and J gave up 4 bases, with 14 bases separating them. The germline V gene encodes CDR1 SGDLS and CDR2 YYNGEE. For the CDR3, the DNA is TGTGCCAGCAGCGACAGGGCCAGGGGTTACAATGAGCAGTTCTTC. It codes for CASSDRARGYNEQFF.

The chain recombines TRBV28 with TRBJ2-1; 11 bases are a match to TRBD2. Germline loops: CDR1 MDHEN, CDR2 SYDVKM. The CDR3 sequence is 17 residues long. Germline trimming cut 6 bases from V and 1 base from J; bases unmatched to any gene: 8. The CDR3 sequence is CASRSTGTSGSYNEQFF. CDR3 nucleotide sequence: TGTGCCAGCAGGTCCACCGGGACTAGCGGTTCCTACAATGAGCAGTTCTTC.

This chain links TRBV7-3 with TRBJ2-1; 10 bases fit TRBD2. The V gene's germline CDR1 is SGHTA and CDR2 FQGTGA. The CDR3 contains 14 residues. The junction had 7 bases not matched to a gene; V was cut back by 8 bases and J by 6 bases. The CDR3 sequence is CASLSSGGSNEQFF. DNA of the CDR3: TGTGCCAGCCTATCTAGCGGGGGATCCAATGAGCAGTTCTTC. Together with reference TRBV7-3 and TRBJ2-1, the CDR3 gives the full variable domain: GAGVSQTPSNKVTEKGKYVELRCDPISGHTALYWYRQSLGQGPEFLIYFQGTGAADDSGLPNDRFFAVRPEGSVSTLKIQRTERGDSAVYLCASLSSGGSNEQFFGPGTRLTVL.

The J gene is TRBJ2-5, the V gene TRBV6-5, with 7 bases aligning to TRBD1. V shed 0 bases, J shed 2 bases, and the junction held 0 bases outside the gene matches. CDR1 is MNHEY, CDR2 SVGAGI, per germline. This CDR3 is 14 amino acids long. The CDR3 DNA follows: TGTGCCAGCAGTTACTCGGGACAGCAAGAGACCCAGTACTTC. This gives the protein CASSYSGQQETQYF.